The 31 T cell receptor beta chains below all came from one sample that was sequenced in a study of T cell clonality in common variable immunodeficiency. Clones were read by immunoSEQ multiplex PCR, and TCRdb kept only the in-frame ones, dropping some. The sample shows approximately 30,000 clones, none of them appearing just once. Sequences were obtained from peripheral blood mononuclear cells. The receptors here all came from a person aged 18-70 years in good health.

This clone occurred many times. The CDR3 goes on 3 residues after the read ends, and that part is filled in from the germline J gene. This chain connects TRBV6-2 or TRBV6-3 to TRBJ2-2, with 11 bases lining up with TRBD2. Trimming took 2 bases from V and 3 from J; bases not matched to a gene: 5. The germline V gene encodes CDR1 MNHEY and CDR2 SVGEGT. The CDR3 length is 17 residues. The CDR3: CASSYGTSGYYTGELFF. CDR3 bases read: TGTGCCAGCAGTTACGGGACTAGCGGTTATTACACCGGGGAG.

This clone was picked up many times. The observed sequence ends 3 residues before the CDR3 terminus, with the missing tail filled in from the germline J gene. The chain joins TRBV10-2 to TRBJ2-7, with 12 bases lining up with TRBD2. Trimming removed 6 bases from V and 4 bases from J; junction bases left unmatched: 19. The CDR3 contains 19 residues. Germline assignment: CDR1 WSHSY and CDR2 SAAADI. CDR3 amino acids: CASRPGWGPTSGRTYEQYF. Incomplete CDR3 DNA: TGCGCCAGCAGACCTGGGTGGGGGCCCACTAGCGGGAGGACTTACGAG.

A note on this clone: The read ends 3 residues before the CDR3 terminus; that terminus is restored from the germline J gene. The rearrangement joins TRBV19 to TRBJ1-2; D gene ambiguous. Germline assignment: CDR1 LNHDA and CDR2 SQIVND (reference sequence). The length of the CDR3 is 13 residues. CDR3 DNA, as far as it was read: TGTGCCAGTAGTATGGTCAACTACAATGAC. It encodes CASSMVNYND. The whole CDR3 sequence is CASSMVNYNDYTF.

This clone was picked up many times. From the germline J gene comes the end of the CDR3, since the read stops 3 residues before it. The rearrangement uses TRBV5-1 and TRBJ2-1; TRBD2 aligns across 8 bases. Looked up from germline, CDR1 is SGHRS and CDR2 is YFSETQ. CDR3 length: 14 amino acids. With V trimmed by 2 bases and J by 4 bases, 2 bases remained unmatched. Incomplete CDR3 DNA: TGCGCCAGCAGCTTTAGCGGGGCTTACAATGAG. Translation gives CASSFSGAYNE. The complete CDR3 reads CASSFSGAYNEQFF.

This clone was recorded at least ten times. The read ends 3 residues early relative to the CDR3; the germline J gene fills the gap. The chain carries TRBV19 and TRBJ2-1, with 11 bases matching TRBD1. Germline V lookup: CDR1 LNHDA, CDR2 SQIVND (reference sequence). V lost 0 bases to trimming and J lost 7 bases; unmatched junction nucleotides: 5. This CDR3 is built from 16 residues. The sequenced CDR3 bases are TGTGCCAGTAGTATAGATTGGGGGACAGGGGGGAATGAG. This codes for CASSIDWGTGGNE. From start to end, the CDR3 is CASSIDWGTGGNEQFF.

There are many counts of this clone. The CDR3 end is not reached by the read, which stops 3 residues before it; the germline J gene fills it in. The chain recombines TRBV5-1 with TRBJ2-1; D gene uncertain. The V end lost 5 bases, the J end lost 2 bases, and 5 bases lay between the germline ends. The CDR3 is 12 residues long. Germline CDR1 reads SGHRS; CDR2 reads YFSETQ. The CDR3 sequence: CASSVTYNEQFF. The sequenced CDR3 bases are TGCGCCAGCAGTGTAACCTACAATGAG.

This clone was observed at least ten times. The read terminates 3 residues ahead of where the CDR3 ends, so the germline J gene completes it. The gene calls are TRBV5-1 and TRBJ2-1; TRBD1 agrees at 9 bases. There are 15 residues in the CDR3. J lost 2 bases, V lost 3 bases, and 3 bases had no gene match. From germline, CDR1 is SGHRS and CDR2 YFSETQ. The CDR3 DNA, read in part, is TGCGCCAGCAGCTCCAGACAGGGGGCCTACAATGAG. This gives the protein CASSSRQGAYNE. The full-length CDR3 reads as CASSSRQGAYNEQFF.

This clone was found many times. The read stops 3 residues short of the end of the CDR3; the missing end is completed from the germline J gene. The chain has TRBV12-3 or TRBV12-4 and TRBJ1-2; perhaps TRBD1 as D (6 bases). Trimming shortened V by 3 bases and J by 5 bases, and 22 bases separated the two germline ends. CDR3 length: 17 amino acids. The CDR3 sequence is CASSFFGTTLGIYGYTF. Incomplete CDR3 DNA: TGTGCCAGCAGTTTTTTCGGGACAACACTAGGAATATATGGC.

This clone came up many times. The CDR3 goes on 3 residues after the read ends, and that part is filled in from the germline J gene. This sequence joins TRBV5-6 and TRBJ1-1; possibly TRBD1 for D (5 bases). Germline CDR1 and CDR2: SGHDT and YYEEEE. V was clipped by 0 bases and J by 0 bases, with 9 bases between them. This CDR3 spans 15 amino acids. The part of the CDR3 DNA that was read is TGTGCCAGCAGCTTGGTCGGGGGACTGAACACTGAA. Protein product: CASSLVGGLNTE. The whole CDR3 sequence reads CASSLVGGLNTEAFF.

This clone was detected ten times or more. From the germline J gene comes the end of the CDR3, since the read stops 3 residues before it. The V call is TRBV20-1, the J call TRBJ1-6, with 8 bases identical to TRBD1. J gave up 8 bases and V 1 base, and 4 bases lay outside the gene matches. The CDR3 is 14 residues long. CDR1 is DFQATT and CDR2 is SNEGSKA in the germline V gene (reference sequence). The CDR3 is CSARVDRDYSPLHF. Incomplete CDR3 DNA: TGCAGTGCTAGAGTGGACAGGGATTATTCACCC.

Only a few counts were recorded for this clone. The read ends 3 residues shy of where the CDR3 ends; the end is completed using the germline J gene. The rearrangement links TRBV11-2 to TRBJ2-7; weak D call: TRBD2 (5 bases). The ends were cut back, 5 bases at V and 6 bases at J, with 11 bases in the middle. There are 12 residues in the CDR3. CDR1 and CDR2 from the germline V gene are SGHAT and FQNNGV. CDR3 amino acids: CASSAGLPEQYF. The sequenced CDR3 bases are TGTGCCAGCAGCGCTGGACTGCCCGAG.

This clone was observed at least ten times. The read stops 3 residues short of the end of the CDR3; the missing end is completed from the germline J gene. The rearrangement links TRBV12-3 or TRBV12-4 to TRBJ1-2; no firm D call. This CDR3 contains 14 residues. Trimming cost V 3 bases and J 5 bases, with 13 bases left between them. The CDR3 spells CASSLGRPYYGYTF. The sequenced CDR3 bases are TGTGCCAGCAGTTTGGGCAGGCCCTATTATGGC.

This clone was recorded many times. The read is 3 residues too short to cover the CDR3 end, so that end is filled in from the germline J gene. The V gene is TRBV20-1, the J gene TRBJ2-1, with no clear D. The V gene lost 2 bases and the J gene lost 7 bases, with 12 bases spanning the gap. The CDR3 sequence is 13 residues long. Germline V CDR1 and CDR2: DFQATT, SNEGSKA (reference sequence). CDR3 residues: CSARLVAENEQFF. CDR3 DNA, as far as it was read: TGCAGTGCTAGATTGGTGGCTGAAAATGAG.

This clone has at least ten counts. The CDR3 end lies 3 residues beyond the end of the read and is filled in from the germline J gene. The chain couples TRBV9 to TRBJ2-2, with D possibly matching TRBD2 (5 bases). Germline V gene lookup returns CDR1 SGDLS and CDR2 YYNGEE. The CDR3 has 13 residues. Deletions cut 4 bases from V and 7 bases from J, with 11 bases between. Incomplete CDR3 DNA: TGTGCCAGCAGCCTCTCCGGGGTCGGGGAG. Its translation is CASSLSGVGE. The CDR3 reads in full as CASSLSGVGELFF.

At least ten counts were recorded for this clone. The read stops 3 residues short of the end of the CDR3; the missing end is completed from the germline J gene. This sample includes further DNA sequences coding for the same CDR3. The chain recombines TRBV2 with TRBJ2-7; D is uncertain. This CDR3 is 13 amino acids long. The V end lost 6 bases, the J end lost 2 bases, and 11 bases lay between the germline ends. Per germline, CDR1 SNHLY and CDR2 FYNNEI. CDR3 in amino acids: CASSLQTPYEQYF. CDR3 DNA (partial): TGTGCCAGCAGCCTACAGACCCCCTACGAG.

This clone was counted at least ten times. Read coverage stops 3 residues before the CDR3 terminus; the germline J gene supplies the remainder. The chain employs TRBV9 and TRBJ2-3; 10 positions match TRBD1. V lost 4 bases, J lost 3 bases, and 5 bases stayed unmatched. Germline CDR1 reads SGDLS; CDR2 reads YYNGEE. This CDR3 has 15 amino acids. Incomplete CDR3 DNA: TGTGCCAGCAGCTTTTCGGACAGGGGGACAGATACG. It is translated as CASSFSDRGTDT. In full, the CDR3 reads CASSFSDRGTDTQYF.

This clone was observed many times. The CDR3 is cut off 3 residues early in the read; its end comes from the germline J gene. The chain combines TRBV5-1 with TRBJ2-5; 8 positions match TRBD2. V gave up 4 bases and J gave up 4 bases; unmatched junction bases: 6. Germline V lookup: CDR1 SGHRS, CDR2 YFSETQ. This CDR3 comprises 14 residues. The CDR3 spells CASSRLTSAETQYF. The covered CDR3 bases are TGCGCCAGCAGCCGTCTGACTAGCGCAGAGACC.

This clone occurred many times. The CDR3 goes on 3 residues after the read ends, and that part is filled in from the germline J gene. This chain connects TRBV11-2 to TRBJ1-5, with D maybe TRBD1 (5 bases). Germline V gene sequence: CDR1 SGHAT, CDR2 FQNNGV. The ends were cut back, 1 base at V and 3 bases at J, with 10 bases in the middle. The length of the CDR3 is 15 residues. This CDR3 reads CASSLGGSPNQPQHF. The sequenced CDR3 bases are TGTGCCAGCAGCTTAGGGGGCAGTCCCAATCAGCCC.

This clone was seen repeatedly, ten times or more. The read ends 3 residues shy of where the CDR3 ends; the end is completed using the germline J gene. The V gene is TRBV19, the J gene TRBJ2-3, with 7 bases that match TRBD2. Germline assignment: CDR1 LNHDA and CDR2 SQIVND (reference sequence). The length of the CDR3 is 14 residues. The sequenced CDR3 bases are TGTGCCAGTAGTATCAGCCTAGCGGAAAAGACG. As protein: CASSISLAEKT. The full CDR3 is CASSISLAEKTQYF.

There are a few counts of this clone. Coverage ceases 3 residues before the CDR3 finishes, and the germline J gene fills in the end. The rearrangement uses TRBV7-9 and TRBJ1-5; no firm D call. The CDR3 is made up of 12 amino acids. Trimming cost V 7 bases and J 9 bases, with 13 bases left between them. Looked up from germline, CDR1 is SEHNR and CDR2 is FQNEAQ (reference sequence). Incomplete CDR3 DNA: TGTGCCAGCAACCAAGAAAAGGGGCCC. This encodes CASNQEKGP. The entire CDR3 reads CASNQEKGPQHF.

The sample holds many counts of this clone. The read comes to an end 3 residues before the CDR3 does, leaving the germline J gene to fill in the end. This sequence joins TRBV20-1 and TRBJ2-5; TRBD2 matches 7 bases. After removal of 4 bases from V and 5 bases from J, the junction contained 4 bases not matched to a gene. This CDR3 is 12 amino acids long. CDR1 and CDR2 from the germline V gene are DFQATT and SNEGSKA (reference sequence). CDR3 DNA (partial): TGCAGTGCTAATTTGGGGGGGGAGACC. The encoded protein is CSANLGGET. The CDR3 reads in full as CSANLGGETQYF.

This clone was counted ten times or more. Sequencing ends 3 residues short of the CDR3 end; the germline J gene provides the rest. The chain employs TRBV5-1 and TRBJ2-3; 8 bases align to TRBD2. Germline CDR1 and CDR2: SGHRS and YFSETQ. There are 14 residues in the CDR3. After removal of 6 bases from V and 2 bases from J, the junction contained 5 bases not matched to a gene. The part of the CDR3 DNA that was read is TGCGCCAGCACATCGGGGGGGGACACAGATACG. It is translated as CASTSGGDTDT. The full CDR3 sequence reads CASTSGGDTDTQYF. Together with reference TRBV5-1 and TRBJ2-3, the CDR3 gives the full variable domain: KAGVTQTPRYLIKTRGQQVTLSCSPISGHRSVSWYQQTPGQGLQFLFEYFSETQRNKGNFPGRFSGRQFSNSRSEMNVSTLELGDSALYLCASTSGGDTDTQYFGPGTRLTVL.

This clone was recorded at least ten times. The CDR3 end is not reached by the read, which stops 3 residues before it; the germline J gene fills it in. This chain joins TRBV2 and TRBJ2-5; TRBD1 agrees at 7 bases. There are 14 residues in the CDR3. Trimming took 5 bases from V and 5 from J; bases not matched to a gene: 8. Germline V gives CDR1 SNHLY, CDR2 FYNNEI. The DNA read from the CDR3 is TGTGCCAGCAGTCGAAGGGGGCAAGGGGAGACC. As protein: CASSRRGQGET. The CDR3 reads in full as CASSRRGQGETQYF.

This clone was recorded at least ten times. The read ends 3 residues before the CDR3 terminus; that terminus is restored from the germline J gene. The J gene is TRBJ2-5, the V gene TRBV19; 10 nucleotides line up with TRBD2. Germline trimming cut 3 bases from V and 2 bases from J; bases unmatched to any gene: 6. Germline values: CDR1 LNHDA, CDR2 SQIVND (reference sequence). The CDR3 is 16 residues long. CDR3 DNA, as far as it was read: TGTGCCAGTAGTATCCGACTAGCGGGTACACAAGAGACC. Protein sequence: CASSIRLAGTQET. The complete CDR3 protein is CASSIRLAGTQETQYF.

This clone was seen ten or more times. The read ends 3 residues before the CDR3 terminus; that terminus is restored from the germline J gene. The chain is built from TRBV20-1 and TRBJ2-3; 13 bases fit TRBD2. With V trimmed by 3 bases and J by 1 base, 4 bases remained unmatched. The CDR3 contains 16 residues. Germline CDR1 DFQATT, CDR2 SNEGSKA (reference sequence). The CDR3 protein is CSASAGLAGGTDTQYF. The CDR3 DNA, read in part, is TGCAGTGCTAGTGCAGGACTAGCGGGAGGCACAGATACG.

Incomplete CDR3 DNA: TGTGCCACCAGACTAGCGGGGGGGCTTTCGGCAGATACG. Encoded protein: CATRLAGGLSADT. Given in full, the CDR3 is CATRLAGGLSADTQYF. The rearrangement links TRBV6-2 or TRBV6-3 to TRBJ2-3; 14 bases match TRBD2. The read ends 3 residues early relative to the CDR3; the germline J gene fills the gap. Germline-derived CDR1 and CDR2 are MNHEY and SVGEGT. Trimming took 10 bases from V and 4 from J; bases not matched to a gene: 10. The CDR3 loop spans 16 amino acids.

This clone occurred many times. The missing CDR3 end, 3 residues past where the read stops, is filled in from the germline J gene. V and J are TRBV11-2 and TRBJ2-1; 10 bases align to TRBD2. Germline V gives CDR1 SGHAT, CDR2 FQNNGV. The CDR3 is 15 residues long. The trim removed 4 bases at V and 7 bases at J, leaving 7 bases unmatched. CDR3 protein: CASSSSGRGKNEQFF. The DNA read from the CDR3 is TGTGCCAGCAGCTCCAGCGGGAGGGGTAAGAATGAG.

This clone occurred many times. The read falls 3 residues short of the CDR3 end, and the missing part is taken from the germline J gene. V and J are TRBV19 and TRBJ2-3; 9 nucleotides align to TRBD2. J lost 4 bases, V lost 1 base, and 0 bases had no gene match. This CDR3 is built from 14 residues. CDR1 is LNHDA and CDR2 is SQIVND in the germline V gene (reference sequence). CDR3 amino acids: CASSIASGADTQYF. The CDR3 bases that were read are TGTGCCAGTAGTATAGCTAGCGGGGCAGATACG. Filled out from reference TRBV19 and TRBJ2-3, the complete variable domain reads DGGITQSPKYLFRKEGQNVTLSCEQNLNHDAMYWYRQDPGQGLRLIYYSQIVNDFQKGDIAEGYSVSREKKESFPLTVTSAQKNPTAFYLCASSIASGADTQYFGPGTRLTVL.

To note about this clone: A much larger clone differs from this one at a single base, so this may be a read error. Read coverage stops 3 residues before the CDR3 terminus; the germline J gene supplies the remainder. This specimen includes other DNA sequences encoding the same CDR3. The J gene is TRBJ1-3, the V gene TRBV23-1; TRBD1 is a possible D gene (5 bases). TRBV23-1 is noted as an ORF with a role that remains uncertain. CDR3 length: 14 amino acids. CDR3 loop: CASVCRGSGNTIYF. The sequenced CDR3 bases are TGCGCCAGCGTCTGTAGGGGATCTGGAAACACA.

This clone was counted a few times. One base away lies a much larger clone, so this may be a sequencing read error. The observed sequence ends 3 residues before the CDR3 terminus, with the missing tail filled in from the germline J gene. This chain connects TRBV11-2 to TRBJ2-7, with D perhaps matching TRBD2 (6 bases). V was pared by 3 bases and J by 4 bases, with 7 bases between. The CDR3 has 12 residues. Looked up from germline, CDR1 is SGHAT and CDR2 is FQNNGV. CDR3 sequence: CASSFGGYEQYF. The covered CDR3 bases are TGTGCCAGCAGCTTTGGAGGGTACGAG.

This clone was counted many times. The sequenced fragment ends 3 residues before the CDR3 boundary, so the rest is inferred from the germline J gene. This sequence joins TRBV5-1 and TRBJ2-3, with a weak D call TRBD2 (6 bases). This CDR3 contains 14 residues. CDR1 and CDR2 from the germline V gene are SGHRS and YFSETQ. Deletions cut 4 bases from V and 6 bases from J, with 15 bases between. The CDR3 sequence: CASSMGLQIDTQYF. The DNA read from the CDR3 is TGCGCCAGCAGCATGGGACTGCAGATCGATACG. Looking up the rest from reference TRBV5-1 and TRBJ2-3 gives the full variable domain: KAGVTQTPRYLIKTRGQQVTLSCSPISGHRSVSWYQQTPGQGLQFLFEYFSETQRNKGNFPGRFSGRQFSNSRSEMNVSTLELGDSALYLCASSMGLQIDTQYFGPGTRLTVL.